This T cell receptor (beta chain) was observed in a study of T-cell reconstitution after alpha-beta-depleted transplantation in children. Using unique molecular identifiers, the investigators prepared the TCRbeta library. MiXCR, applied by TCRdb to the PCR reads, yields one record per CDR3 protein. The table lists 500,000 or so distinct CDR3 sequences, approximately 10% of them singletons. The CDR3 totals 11 residues. Trimming pared 2 bases from V and 6 bases from J, leaving 1 base between. Germline-derived CDR1 and CDR2 are SEHNR and FQNEAQ (reference sequence). This clonotype has a count of ten or more. Its specificity is unknown. Study observations and caveats: Several hundred expanded graft clones reportedly gave rise to the alpha-beta T cells present about two months after transplant. Fresh T-cell production supplied most of the T-cell counts and diversity seen one year after transplant. Some patients owed their high day-60 TCRbeta diversity to surviving recipient T cells and thymic progenitors.

The V and J genes are TRBV7-9 and TRBJ2-2; D is ambiguous. This specimen consisted of PBMCs, mostly from graft donor cells, obtained 180 days after TCRalphabeta/CD19-depleted stem cell transplant. The sequence was collected from a female patient aged 2-15 years who had a stem cell transplant for aplastic anemia, so the T cells may come from the graft donor. CDR3 in amino acids: CASSLSGELFF. CDR3 DNA sequence: TGTGCCAGCAGCTTATCCGGGGAGCTGTTTTTT.